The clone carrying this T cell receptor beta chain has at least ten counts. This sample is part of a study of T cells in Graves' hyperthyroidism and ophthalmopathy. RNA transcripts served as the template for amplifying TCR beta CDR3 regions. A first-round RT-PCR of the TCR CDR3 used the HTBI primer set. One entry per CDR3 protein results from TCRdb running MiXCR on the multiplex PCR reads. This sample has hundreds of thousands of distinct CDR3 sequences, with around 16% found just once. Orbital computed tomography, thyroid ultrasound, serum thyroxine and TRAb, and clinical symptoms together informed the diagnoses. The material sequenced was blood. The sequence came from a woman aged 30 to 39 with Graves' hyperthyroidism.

The CDR3 loop is CASSLGSGLADYNEQFF. The CDR3 DNA follows: TGTGCCAGCAGCTTAGGGAGTGGACTAGCGGATTACAATGAGCAGTTCTTC. This chain uses TRBV11-2 with TRBJ2-1; 10 bases are a match to TRBD2. The germline gives CDR1 SGHAT, CDR2 FQNNGV. The CDR3 is 17 residues long. Trimming at V came to 1 base and at J to 4 bases, leaving 7 bases not matched to a gene.